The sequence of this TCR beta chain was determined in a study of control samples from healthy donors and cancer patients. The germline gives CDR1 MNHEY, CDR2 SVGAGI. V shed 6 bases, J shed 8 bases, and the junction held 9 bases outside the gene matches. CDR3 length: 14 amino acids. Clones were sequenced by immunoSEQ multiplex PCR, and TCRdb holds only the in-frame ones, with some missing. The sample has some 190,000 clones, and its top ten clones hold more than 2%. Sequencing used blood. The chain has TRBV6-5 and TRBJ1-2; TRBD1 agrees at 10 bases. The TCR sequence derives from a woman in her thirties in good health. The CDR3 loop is CASSRGQGMGGYTF. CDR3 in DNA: TGTGCCAGCAGCCGGGGACAGGGGATGGGAGGCTACACCTTC.